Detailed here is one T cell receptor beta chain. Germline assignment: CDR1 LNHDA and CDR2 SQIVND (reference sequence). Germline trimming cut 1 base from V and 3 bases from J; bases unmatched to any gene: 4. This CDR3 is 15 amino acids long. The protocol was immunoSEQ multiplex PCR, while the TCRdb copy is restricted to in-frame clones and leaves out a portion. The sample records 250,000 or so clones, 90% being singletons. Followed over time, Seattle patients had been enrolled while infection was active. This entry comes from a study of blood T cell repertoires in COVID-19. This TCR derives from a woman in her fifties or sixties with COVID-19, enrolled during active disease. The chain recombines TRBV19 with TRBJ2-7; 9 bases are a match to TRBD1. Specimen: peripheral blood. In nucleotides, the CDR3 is TGTGCCAGTAGTATAGGGGGACAGGGTTTCTACGAGCAGTACTTC. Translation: CASSIGGQGFYEQYF.